This T cell receptor beta chain came from a study of T-cell reconstitution after alpha-beta-depleted transplantation in children. General study results and limits: T-cell counts and diversity were attributed mostly to newly produced T cells one year after transplant.

In regard to this clonotype: Its specificity is unknown.

The TCRbeta library was prepared with unique molecular identifiers. TCRdb itself ran the PCR reads through MiXCR, one entry per CDR3 protein. The sample has more than 400,000 distinct CDR3 sequences; roughly two fifths are singletons. V was trimmed by 4 bases and J by 2 bases, leaving 14 bases between them. The CDR3 spans 15 residues. This sample comprised PBMCs, obtained before TCRalphabeta/CD19-depleted stem cell transplant. This chain links TRBV12-3 or TRBV12-4 with TRBJ2-5, with a weak D call TRBD1 (5 bases). The clonotype was recovered from a girl aged 2 to 10 with aplastic anemia, due to receive a stem cell transplant. The CDR3 DNA reads as TGTGCCAGCAGTTCCGGTACGCGACAGCAAGAGACCCAGTACTTC. As protein: CASSSGTRQQETQYF.